This TCR beta chain was captured in a study of CD8 T cells in ankylosing spondylitis. Trimming cost V 6 bases and J 7 bases, with 13 bases left between them. The CDR3 has 13 amino acids. Molecular-barcoded quantitative 5'-RACE produced these TCR beta libraries. From the 5' RACE reads, TCRdb called clonotypes with MiXCR, one entry per CDR3 protein. Here the sample spans more than 500,000 distinct CDR3 sequences, about 5.4% being singletons. General study findings and limits: Ankylosing spondylitis blood appeared to carry a characteristic TCR beta motif of roughly eight highly homologous variants. Matched ankylosing spondylitis synovial fluid reportedly contained a significantly enriched population of disease-linked clones. Disease-associated clonotypes exhibited CD8+ identity and were relatively infrequent in peripheral blood. Earlier reports found some motif variants in synovial fluid and blood in reactive arthritis.

This clonotype was detected ten times or more. Its antigen is as yet unknown. This chain links TRBV12-3 or TRBV12-4 with TRBJ2-1; weak D call: TRBD2 (7 bases). The sample consisted of blood, either unsorted or a sorted T cell fraction (not recorded which). The sequence came from a male donor with ankylosing spondylitis. In DNA, the CDR3 is TGTGCCAGCAGAGCGGGGAGGGGGAATGAGCAGTTCTTC. It yields the protein CASRAGRGNEQFF.